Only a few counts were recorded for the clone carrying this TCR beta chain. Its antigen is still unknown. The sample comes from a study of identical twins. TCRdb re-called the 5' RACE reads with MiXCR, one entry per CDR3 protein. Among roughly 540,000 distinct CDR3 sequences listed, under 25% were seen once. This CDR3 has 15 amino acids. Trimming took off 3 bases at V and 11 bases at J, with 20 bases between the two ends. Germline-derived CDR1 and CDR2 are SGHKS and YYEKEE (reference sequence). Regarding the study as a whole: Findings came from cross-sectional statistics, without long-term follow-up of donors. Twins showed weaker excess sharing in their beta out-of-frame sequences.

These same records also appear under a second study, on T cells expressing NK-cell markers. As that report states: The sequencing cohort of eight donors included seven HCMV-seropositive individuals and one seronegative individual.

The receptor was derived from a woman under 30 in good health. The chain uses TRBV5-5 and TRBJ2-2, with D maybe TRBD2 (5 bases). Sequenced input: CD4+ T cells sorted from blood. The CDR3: CASSSSPGGLFELFF. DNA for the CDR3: TGTGCCAGCAGCTCGTCTCCTGGAGGTTTGTTTGAGCTGTTTTTT.